The clone carrying this TCR beta chain was seen ten or more times. Its antigen remains unidentified. This sample is part of a study of T-cell memory formation after mild COVID-19. Study findings and constraints: Most CD4+ clones that shrank were in CM and EM, while CD8+ ones turned up in EMRA. Later expanders leaned CD4+, whereas day 15 to 85 contracting clones were balanced CD4/CD8.

This CDR3 comprises 15 residues. The ends lost 9 bases at V and 6 bases at J; junction bases unmatched: 9. CDR1 and CDR2 from the germline V gene are KGHDR and SFDVKD. Constant-segment primers served in 5'RACE that generated TCR alpha and TCR beta cDNA libraries bearing sample barcodes and UMIs. TCRdb re-called the 5' RACE reads with MiXCR, one entry per CDR3 protein. The table includes some 450,000 distinct CDR3 sequences, approximately 20% detected once. The genes are TRBV24-1 and TRBJ2-1, with 11 bases aligning to TRBD1. The source of this sequence is an adult woman who had mild COVID-19 (a few samples of this study predate the infection). Cell type and time point are not known. Sequencing input: PBMCs or a T cell subset sorted from them (not recorded which). CDR3 in amino acids: CATAYGQGASNEQFF. Here the CDR3 DNA reads TGTGCCACCGCGTACGGACAGGGGGCAAGCAATGAGCAGTTCTTC.